This T cell receptor beta chain is drawn from a study of blood T cell repertoires in COVID-19. Study at large: Collection of acute and convalescent COVID-19 samples took place in the United States, Italy and Spain. In each case, the material was cDNA or gDNA derived from T cells, B-cell-depleted T cells, or PBMCs.

As processed by the authors: The authors estimated nucleated cell counts from reference gene primer amplification. Sequenced by immunoSEQ multiplex PCR; TCRdb stores in-frame clones only, minus some. V and J calls and clone size are as listed in that table; D and trimming were resolved from the DNA. The data show about 40,000 clones, roughly four fifths seen once. This clone has just one count. CDR3 size: 15 residues. V lost 4 bases to trimming and J lost 4 bases; unmatched junction nucleotides: 5. Germline-derived CDR1 and CDR2 are SGHRS and YFSETQ. The gene calls are TRBV5-1 and TRBJ2-7; 13 bases match TRBD2. Sequenced material: peripheral blood. This clonotype originated in a human donor with acute or convalescent COVID-19. The donor label of this sample is uncertain. The CDR3 spells CASSPWTSGSYEQYF. The CDR3 DNA follows: TGCGCCAGCAGCCCCTGGACTAGCGGGAGTTACGAGCAGTACTTC.